These 18 T cell receptor beta chains were sequenced from one sample in a study of technical replicates of blood from a handful of donors. Assay: immunoSEQ multiplex PCR; the TCRdb copy retains only in-frame clones and omits some. Altogether about 100,000 clones are present, 94% being singletons, with the ten largest covering 0.24%. Sequencing input: T cells isolated from PBMCs. The source is a human donor in good health.

The chain combines TRBV6-5 with TRBJ1-3; maybe TRBD1 (6 bases). The length of the CDR3 is 15 residues. Per the germline V gene, CDR1 is MNHEY and CDR2 is SVGAGI. With 2 bases removed from V and 0 bases from J, the gap between germline ends came to 8 bases. CDR3 sequence (DNA): TGTGCCAGCAGTTACGGGGGCTCCTCTGGAAACACCATATATTTT. Encoded protein: CASSYGGSSGNTIYF.

This chain links TRBV9 with TRBJ1-2, with 8 bases lining up with TRBD1. The CDR3 totals 15 residues. CDR1 and CDR2 (germline): SGDLS, YYNGEE. The V segment lost 4 bases and the J segment 4 bases; nucleotides outside the gene matches: 9. Written as DNA, the CDR3 is TGTGCCAGCAGCTTGGACGGGACAGGATTCTATGGCTACACCTTC. Translation gives CASSLDGTGFYGYTF.

The J gene is TRBJ1-2, the V gene TRBV28; a possible D gene is TRBD1 (5 bases). CDR3 length equals 13 residues. V was pared by 4 bases and J by 4 bases, with 10 bases between. CDR1 MDHEN and CDR2 SYDVKM come from the germline V gene. CDR3 nucleotide sequence: TGTGCCAGCAGTTCCCCTGACAGCTATGGCTACACCTTC. Translated, it gives CASSSPDSYGYTF.

J is TRBJ1-1 and V is TRBV19; 9 nucleotides align to TRBD1. This CDR3 is built from 14 residues. V lost 10 bases, J lost 1 base, and 7 bases stayed unmatched. Germline CDR1 and CDR2: LNHDA and SQIVND (reference sequence). CDR3 nucleotide sequence: TGTGCCATCCAAGGACAGGGGAGGAACACTGAAGCTTTCTTT. It specifies CAIQGQGRNTEAFF.

This sequence joins TRBV12-5 and TRBJ2-1; 7 bases are a match to TRBD1. The CDR3 extends over 17 amino acids. The germline gives CDR1 LGHNT, CDR2 FRNRAP. The V segment lost 0 bases and the J segment 4 bases; nucleotides outside the gene matches: 9. CDR3 in amino acids: CASGLVLTGTEYNEQFF. DNA of the CDR3: TGTGCTAGTGGTTTGGTACTCACCGGGACAGAGTACAATGAGCAGTTCTTC.

V gene TRBV1 combines with J gene TRBJ1-2. TRBV1 is annotated as a pseudogene. The CDR3 has 15 amino acids. CDR3 DNA: TGCACCAGCAGCCCAGACGGGGAGATCAACTATGGCTACACCTTC. Its translation is CTSSPDGEINYGYTF.

The chain employs TRBV5-4 and TRBJ1-1; TRBD1 aligns across 9 bases. With 4 bases clipped from V and 5 bases from J, the junction kept 6 bases outside the gene matches. Germline CDR1 reads SGHNT; CDR2 reads YYREEE (reference sequence). The CDR3 runs 14 residues. The CDR3 loop is CASSTGQGSTEAFF. DNA for the CDR3: TGTGCCAGCAGCACGGGACAGGGTTCGACTGAAGCTTTCTTT.

The rearrangement joins TRBV19 to TRBJ2-3; 7 positions agree with TRBD1. The CDR3 covers 16 residues. Trimming removed 5 bases from V and 0 bases from J; junction bases left unmatched: 8. Per germline, CDR1 LNHDA and CDR2 SQIVND (reference sequence). CDR3 in DNA: TGTGCCAGTAGTCTCAAGACAGGGTCTAGCACAGATACGCAGTATTTT. It is translated as CASSLKTGSSTDTQYF.

The rearrangement links TRBV15 to TRBJ1-1; no reliable D call. The V end lost 0 bases, the J end lost 9 bases, and 23 bases lay between the germline ends. The CDR3 is 17 residues long. Germline V lookup: CDR1 LNHNV, CDR2 YYDKDF (reference sequence). In nucleotides, the CDR3 is TGTGCCACCAGCAGAGATTCGGCAGGCAGTTCGGGGTTGAAAGCTTTCTTT. Amino acid sequence: CATSRDSAGSSGLKAFF.

V gene TRBV4-1 combines with J gene TRBJ2-3; 9 bases map to TRBD2. CDR3 size: 17 residues. Germline V gene data show CDR1 as MGHRA and CDR2 as YSYEKL. V was clipped by 3 bases and J by 0 bases; unmatched bases: 7. Written as DNA, the CDR3 is TGCGCCAGCAGCCATCGGGCTAGCGGGGACAGCACAGATACGCAGTATTTT. This sequence encodes CASSHRASGDSTDTQYF.

This chain joins TRBV28 and TRBJ2-1; possibly TRBD2 for D (6 bases). From germline, CDR1 is MDHEN and CDR2 SYDVKM. The CDR3 consists of 15 residues. Trimming stripped 8 bases from V and 0 bases from J, with 14 bases between. The CDR3 region is CASGRAGSSYNEQFF. The CDR3 DNA reads TGTGCCAGCGGGAGAGCGGGCAGCTCCTACAATGAGCAGTTCTTC.

The CDR3 sequence is CASSVVGRGSYGYTF. The DNA of the CDR3 is TGTGCCAGCAGCGTAGTAGGGAGAGGGAGCTATGGCTACACCTTC. The rearrangement uses TRBV9 and TRBJ1-2, with unresolved D. Germline assignment: CDR1 SGDLS and CDR2 YYNGEE. The CDR3 contains 15 residues. Between the trimmed V and J ends, which lost 0 bases and 4 bases, there was a span of 13 bases.

J is TRBJ2-1 and V is TRBV27, with 7 bases that match TRBD1. This CDR3 has 15 residues. The V gene's germline CDR1 is MNHEY and CDR2 SMNVEV (reference sequence). V lost 5 bases to trimming and J lost 8 bases; unmatched junction nucleotides: 12. This CDR3 is CASSPYRDSKDEQFF. CDR3 coding DNA: TGTGCCAGCAGTCCCTACCGGGACAGCAAAGATGAGCAGTTCTTC.

This rearrangement joins TRBV5-1 to TRBJ2-7; possibly TRBD2 for D (5 bases). Germline V gene lookup returns CDR1 SGHRS and CDR2 YFSETQ. The CDR3 is 13 amino acids. Trimming stripped 0 bases from V and 4 bases from J, with 8 bases between. CDR3 nucleotide sequence: TGCGCCAGCAGCTTGGGTGGAGGATACGAGCAGTACTTC. Its translation: CASSLGGGYEQYF. Variable domain in full (rest from reference TRBV5-1 and TRBJ2-7): KAGVTQTPRYLIKTRGQQVTLSCSPISGHRSVSWYQQTPGQGLQFLFEYFSETQRNKGNFPGRFSGRQFSNSRSEMNVSTLELGDSALYLCASSLGGGYEQYFGPGTRLTVT.

V and J are TRBV20-1 and TRBJ2-1; D not resolved. CDR1 and CDR2 (germline): DFQATT, SNEGSKA (reference sequence). The ends were cut back, 6 bases at V and 6 bases at J, with 9 bases in the middle. CDR3 length: 11 residues. CDR3 in amino acids: CSAARSNEQFF. CDR3 in DNA: TGCAGTGCCGCTAGGTCCAATGAGCAGTTCTTC.

This chain links TRBV4-1 with TRBJ1-2; D gene unclear. Germline V CDR1 and CDR2: MGHRA, YSYEKL. There are 14 residues in the CDR3. V lost 1 base and J 3 bases, leaving 9 bases between the germline ends. The CDR3 loop is CASSQGAVDYGYTF. Written as DNA, the CDR3 is TGCGCCAGCAGCCAAGGGGCAGTCGACTATGGCTACACCTTC.

The chain carries TRBV6-5 and TRBJ1-6; 7 nucleotides match TRBD1. The germline V gene has CDR1 MNHEY and CDR2 SVGAGI. This CDR3 spans 14 amino acids. V was clipped by 6 bases and J by 7 bases; unmatched bases: 6. The CDR3 sequence: CASRSTGKNSPLHF. The DNA for the CDR3 is TGTGCCAGCAGGTCGACAGGGAAGAATTCACCCCTCCACTTT.

J is TRBJ2-1 and V is TRBV18; weak D call: TRBD2 (5 bases). The ends were cut back, 0 bases at V and 6 bases at J, with 9 bases in the middle. The germline V gene has CDR1 KGHSH and CDR2 LQKENI. This CDR3 region has 14 residues. Here the CDR3 DNA reads TGTGCCAGCTCACCACCTGGGCTAGCCAATGAGCAGTTCTTC. Protein product: CASSPPGLANEQFF.